This T cell receptor (beta chain) originates from a study of identical twins. Study observations and caveats: Potential partial confounding of zero-insertion analyses by invariant MAIT and iNKT cells was noted. The study found excess low generation probability among twin-shared out-of-frame alpha sequences.

Trimming shortened V by 3 bases and J by 7 bases, and 16 bases separated the two germline ends. This CDR3 has 15 residues. Germline V CDR1 and CDR2: LNHDA, SQIVND (reference sequence). TCRdb independently ran MiXCR on the 5' RACE reads; one entry per CDR3 protein. Here the sample spans some 570,000 distinct CDR3 sequences, around 20% being singletons. A few counts support this clonotype. Antigen specificity is unknown. Separately, the same data were catalogued under a study of yellow fever vaccine responses in identical twins.

J is TRBJ2-1 and V is TRBV19; possible D gene TRBD2, 7 bases. Sequenced sample: CD4+ T cells sorted from blood. The receptor was derived from a young woman in good health. This CDR3 is CASSILGEGVNEQFF. The CDR3 coding sequence is TGTGCCAGTAGTATCTTAGGGGAGGGGGTAAATGAGCAGTTCTTC.